The 29 T cell receptor beta chains below come from one sample, sequenced in a study of T cell changes during pregnancy in multiple sclerosis. The repertoire was sequenced with immunoSEQ multiplex PCR; TCRdb's copy has only in-frame clones and lacks some. The sample carries around 88,000 clones, roughly 90% recorded once. Sequences were derived from peripheral blood, sampled in the first trimester of pregnancy. The origin of the receptors is a female donor with multiple sclerosis, enrolled in a pregnancy study.

In this sample, this clone turned up once. The gene calls are TRBV27 and TRBJ1-6, with TRBD1 identical over 9 bases. The CDR3 is made up of 16 amino acids. Germline CDR1 and CDR2: MNHEY and SMNVEV (reference sequence). The trim removed 5 bases at V and 0 bases at J, leaving 2 bases unmatched. The CDR3 sequence is CASSGQGSSYNSPLHF. CDR3 coding DNA: TGTGCCAGCAGTGGACAGGGGAGCTCCTATAATTCACCCCTCCACTTT.

V and J are TRBV10-3 and TRBJ2-3, with D possibly being TRBD2 (6 bases). CDR1 ENHRY and CDR2 SYGVKD come from the germline V gene. The CDR3 contains 15 residues. V was pared by 10 bases and J by 1 base, with 18 bases between. CDR3 protein: CATVEGGGGTDTQYF. The CDR3 DNA reads as TGTGCCACCGTGGAAGGTGGCGGGGGCACAGATACGCAGTATTTT.

The chain has TRBV7-3 and TRBJ2-2; D ambiguous. The CDR3 is made up of 14 amino acids. V was shortened by 6 bases and J by 2 bases, with 10 bases between the two germline ends. The germline V gene encodes CDR1 SGHTA and CDR2 FQGTGA. CDR3 nucleotides: TGTGCCAGCAGACCGACTCCAAACACCGGGGAGCTGTTTTTT. The encoded protein is CASRPTPNTGELFF.

The chain employs TRBV4-3 and TRBJ2-7; 9 bases are a match to TRBD1. The V and J ends lost 0 bases and 4 bases, in that order; junction bases with no gene match: 10. Germline values: CDR1 LGHNA, CDR2 YSLEER. CDR3 length: 17 amino acids. CDR3 region: CASSQDSGDRDPYEQYF. The DNA for the CDR3 is TGCGCCAGCAGCCAAGATTCAGGGGACAGGGATCCGTACGAGCAGTACTTC.

The chain has TRBV18 and TRBJ2-4; D is possibly TRBD1 (6 bases). Looked up from germline, CDR1 is KGHSH and CDR2 is LQKENI. This CDR3 has 13 residues. With 4 bases removed from V and 7 bases from J, the gap between germline ends came to 11 bases. In DNA, the CDR3 is TGTGCCAGCTCACTTCGCCAGGGGAACATTCAGTACTTC. Translation gives CASSLRQGNIQYF.

CDR3 nucleotides: TGTGCCAGCAGCTCGACAGGGGGCGCGCAGCCCCAGCATTTT. This gives the protein CASSSTGGAQPQHF. The chain uses TRBV7-8 and TRBJ1-5, with 10 nucleotides matching TRBD1. CDR1 is SGHVS, CDR2 FQNEAQ, per germline. The CDR3 is made up of 14 amino acids. The V gene end was trimmed by 4 bases and the J gene end by 7 bases; junction bases not matched to a gene: 4. Together with reference TRBV7-8 and TRBJ1-5, the CDR3 gives the full variable domain: GAGVSQSPRYKVAKRGQDVALRCDPISGHVSLFWYQQALGQGPEFLTYFQNEAQLDKSGLPSDRFFAERPEGSVSTLKIQRTQQEDSAVYLCASSSTGGAQPQHFGDGTRLSIL.

The rearrangement links TRBV28 to TRBJ2-7; TRBD2 matches at 10 bases. Germline CDR1 and CDR2: MDHEN and SYDVKM. The CDR3 totals 17 residues. V gave up 1 base and J gave up 4 bases; unmatched junction bases: 10. This CDR3 reads CASSLFTKSGREYEQYF. CDR3 sequence (DNA): TGTGCCAGCAGTTTATTTACCAAAAGCGGGAGGGAATACGAGCAGTACTTC.

V usage is TRBV29-1 and J usage is TRBJ2-1; a weak D match, TRBD1 (6 bases). This CDR3 comprises 12 residues. Germline values: CDR1 SQVTM, CDR2 ANQGSEA. Trimming pared 5 bases from V and 9 bases from J, leaving 14 bases between. CDR3 in amino acids: CSVKSGAGEQFF. The DNA of the CDR3 is TGCAGCGTTAAGTCAGGGGCCGGTGAGCAGTTCTTC.

CDR3 bases: TGTGCCAGCAGCTTAGTATCCGGGGTTGGGAATCAGCCCCAGCATTTT. This sequence encodes CASSLVSGVGNQPQHF. This sequence joins TRBV7-8 and TRBJ1-5; no firm D call. The length of the CDR3 is 16 residues. The ends were cut back, 1 base at V and 4 bases at J, with 14 bases in the middle. CDR1 is SGHVS and CDR2 is FQNEAQ in the germline V gene.

This clone was picked up one time. The chain is built from TRBV29-1 and TRBJ2-3, with 12 positions matching TRBD2. V dropped 6 bases and J dropped 7; count of bases not matched to a gene: 11. The CDR3 length is 15 residues. The germline gives CDR1 SQVTM, CDR2 ANQGSEA. The CDR3 sequence is CSVVGLAGPSNTQYF. The DNA of the CDR3 is TGCAGCGTCGTCGGACTAGCGGGGCCGTCGAATACGCAGTATTTT.

V usage is TRBV29-1 and J usage is TRBJ2-1; D not certain. The V gene's germline CDR1 is SQVTM and CDR2 ANQGSEA. V shed 0 bases and J shed 9 bases, with 6 bases lying between them. This CDR3 is 11 amino acids long. The CDR3 region has the DNA TGCAGCGTTGAAGATCCGAGTGAGCAGTTCTTC. It is translated as CSVEDPSEQFF.

V and J are TRBV30 and TRBJ2-7; 11 bases line up with TRBD1. There are 15 residues in the CDR3. Germline-derived CDR1 and CDR2 are GTSNPN and SVGIG (reference sequence). The J segment lost 5 bases and the V segment lost 2 bases, leaving 8 bases of the junction unmatched. The DNA of the CDR3 is TGTGCCTGGAGTTCATGGACAGGGGGCGATGACGAGCAGTACTTC. Its protein product is CAWSSWTGGDDEQYF.

V usage is TRBV5-4 and J usage is TRBJ2-5; D possibly corresponds to TRBD1 (6 bases). The CDR3 is made up of 16 amino acids. Germline V lookup: CDR1 SGHNT, CDR2 YYREEE (reference sequence). V lost 0 bases and J lost 1, with 13 bases in between. This CDR3 is CASSLGLGARQETQYF. Here the CDR3 DNA reads TGTGCCAGCAGCTTGGGACTGGGGGCCCGCCAAGAGACCCAGTACTTC.

This sequence joins TRBV5-1 and TRBJ2-5; TRBD2 is a possible D gene (6 bases). The germline V gene has CDR1 SGHRS and CDR2 YFSETQ. This CDR3 region has 14 residues. Deletions cut 4 bases from V and 7 bases from J, with 17 bases between. Here the CDR3 reads CASSGVEGSGTQYF. The CDR3 DNA follows: TGCGCCAGCAGCGGGGTGGAGGGGTCGGGGACCCAGTACTTC.

The chain recombines TRBV23-1 with TRBJ2-7, with TRBD1 matching 8 bases. TRBV23-1 is an open reading frame, and its role is uncertain. V dropped 5 bases and J dropped 4; count of bases not matched to a gene: 13. The CDR3 contains 16 residues. The CDR3 DNA reads TGCGCCAGCAGTGCTCGGGACAGGCCGATGGGTTACGAGCAGTACTTC. It translates to CASSARDRPMGYEQYF.

This chain links TRBV5-4 with TRBJ2-7; TRBD1 aligns across 7 bases. From germline, CDR1 is SGHNT and CDR2 YYREEE (reference sequence). Losses at the gene ends were 4 bases for V and 1 base for J; bases not matched to a gene: 5. This CDR3 spans 14 amino acids. The CDR3 nucleotides are TGTGCCAGCAGCCGACAGGGTGGATCCTACGAGCAGTACTTC. Translated, it gives CASSRQGGSYEQYF.

V gene TRBV30 combines with J gene TRBJ1-2; D ambiguous. Germline V gene lookup returns CDR1 GTSNPN and CDR2 SVGIG (reference sequence). CDR3 length: 12 amino acids. Trimming stripped 2 bases from V and 0 bases from J, with 4 bases between. The CDR3 DNA reads TGTGCCTGGAGTAGAGCTAACTATGGCTACACCTTC. This encodes CAWSRANYGYTF.

V usage is TRBV9 and J usage is TRBJ1-1; D might be TRBD1 (5 bases). The CDR3 is 14 amino acids. V shed 2 bases and J shed 6 bases, with 14 bases lying between them. Per the germline V gene, CDR1 is SGDLS and CDR2 is YYNGEE. The CDR3 sequence is CASSVSRVGSEAFF. The CDR3 nucleotides read TGTGCCAGCAGCGTGTCCAGGGTCGGCTCTGAAGCTTTCTTT.

The chain joins TRBV5-1 to TRBJ2-5; D is possibly TRBD1 (6 bases). There are 15 residues in the CDR3. CDR1 and CDR2 from the germline V gene are SGHRS and YFSETQ. Trimming removed 2 bases from V and 1 base from J, with 12 bases in between. CDR3 DNA: TGCGCCAGCAGCTTAGTAGGACAGAGCCAAGAGACCCAGTACTTC. Amino acid sequence: CASSLVGQSQETQYF. Drawing the rest from reference TRBV5-1 and TRBJ2-5, the complete variable domain is KAGVTQTPRYLIKTRGQQVTLSCSPISGHRSVSWYQQTPGQGLQFLFEYFSETQRNKGNFPGRFSGRQFSNSRSEMNVSTLELGDSALYLCASSLVGQSQETQYFGPGTRLLVL.

This clone has just one count. The chain combines TRBV4-1 with TRBJ2-1, with 9 bases fitting TRBD2. With V trimmed by 0 bases and J by 6 bases, 12 bases remained unmatched. In germline, CDR1 is MGHRA, CDR2 YSYEKL. CDR3 length: 18 residues. CDR3 residues: CASSQEGSGRFGSNEQFF. CDR3 nucleotides: TGCGCCAGCAGCCAAGAGGGTAGCGGGAGATTCGGGAGCAATGAGCAGTTCTTC.

The gene calls are TRBV4-3 and TRBJ1-5; tentatively, D is TRBD1 (5 bases). CDR3 length: 14 residues. The germline V and J ends were trimmed by 10 bases and 2 bases, with 15 bases remaining between them. Germline V gene data show CDR1 as LGHNA and CDR2 as YSLEER. The DNA of the CDR3 is TGCGCCACCGGCCGGACAAATCGCAATCAGCCCCAGCATTTT. Residues: CATGRTNRNQPQHF.

CDR3 protein: CASSFSPSGPVGEETQYF. The CDR3 bases are TGTGCCAGCAGCTTCTCACCTAGCGGACCTGTAGGGGAGGAGACCCAGTACTTC. The chain couples TRBV7-2 to TRBJ2-5; the match to TRBD2 covers 7 bases. V lost 3 bases and J lost 5; bases outside the gene matches: 18. The CDR3 is 18 amino acids. The germline CDR1 and CDR2 sequences are SGHTA and FQGNSA.

This clone was observed a single time. The genes are TRBV28 and TRBJ2-1, with 10 bases that match TRBD2. The germline V gene encodes CDR1 MDHEN and CDR2 SYDVKM. V was pared by 5 bases and J by 5 bases, with 9 bases of the junction left unmatched. This CDR3 has 16 residues. The CDR3 spells CASSRIRTSGNNEQFF. In DNA form, the CDR3 reads TGTGCCAGCAGTCGCATCCGGACTAGCGGAAACAATGAGCAGTTCTTC.

V is TRBV7-8 and J is TRBJ2-7; tentative D call: TRBD2 (5 bases). Germline V gene sequence: CDR1 SGHVS, CDR2 FQNEAQ. The V gene lost 3 bases and the J gene lost 5 bases, with 17 bases spanning the gap. The CDR3 covers 15 residues. The CDR3 sequence: CASSFLGSTVHEQYF. CDR3 DNA sequence: TGTGCCAGCAGCTTCCTAGGGAGTACGGTTCACGAGCAGTACTTC.

The sample holds one count of this clone. The chain employs TRBV5-6 and TRBJ1-4; the D is unclear. The germline gives CDR1 SGHDT, CDR2 YYEEEE. The length of the CDR3 is 15 residues. Trimming removed 0 bases at V and 3 bases at J, with 9 bases between. As DNA, the CDR3 is TGTGCCAGCAGCTTGGCGATTTCGGCTAATGAAAAACTGTTTTTT. Residues: CASSLAISANEKLFF.

The chain recombines TRBV30 with TRBJ2-1; D not certain. The CDR3 is 12 residues long. The V gene's germline CDR1 is GTSNPN and CDR2 SVGIG (reference sequence). V shed 0 bases and J shed 4 bases, with 4 bases lying between them. Written as DNA, the CDR3 is TGTGCCTGGAGTGTCGGGTACAATGAGCAGTTCTTC. Encoded protein: CAWSVGYNEQFF.

This chain uses TRBV7-3 with TRBJ2-7; 9 bases fit TRBD1. With 5 bases clipped from V and 6 bases from J, the junction kept 11 bases outside the gene matches. This CDR3 is 15 amino acids long. Germline V CDR1 and CDR2: SGHTA, FQGTGA. The CDR3 loop reads CASSQAPGTGSEQYF. The DNA for the CDR3 is TGTGCCAGCAGCCAAGCTCCCGGGACAGGGAGCGAGCAGTACTTC. The whole variable domain, filled in from reference TRBV7-3 and TRBJ2-7, reads GAGVSQTPSNKVTEKGKYVELRCDPISGHTALYWYRQSLGQGPEFLIYFQGTGAADDSGLPNDRFFAVRPEGSVSTLKIQRTERGDSAVYLCASSQAPGTGSEQYFGPGTRLTVT.

The V gene is TRBV10-3, the J gene TRBJ2-3; perhaps TRBD2 as D (6 bases). Trimming cost V 7 bases and J 2 bases, with 10 bases left between them. The CDR3 consists of 13 residues. Per germline, CDR1 ENHRY and CDR2 SYGVKD. CDR3 DNA sequence: TGTGCCATCAACGAGCGGGTCACAGATACGCAGTATTTT. It translates to CAINERVTDTQYF.

J is TRBJ1-3 and V is TRBV6-6; D gene uncertain. V was trimmed by 3 bases and J by 5 bases, leaving 11 bases between them. This CDR3 contains 14 residues. Germline V CDR1 and CDR2: MNHNY, SVGAGI (reference sequence). The CDR3 loop reads CASSYQIARNTIYF. The CDR3 nucleotides are TGTGCCAGCAGTTATCAGATAGCTCGAAACACCATATATTTT.